These 15 T cell receptor beta chains came from one sample sequenced in a study of T cells in localized non-small cell lung cancer. Profiled with immunoSEQ multiplex PCR; TCRdb holds only in-frame clones, not every one. The data contain about 6,800 clones, around 49% of them singletons. The sequencing here drew on lymph node tissue, taken before any cancer treatment. The receptors were sampled from a man aged 40 to 75 with stage I lung adenocarcinoma.

The chain employs TRBV28 and TRBJ2-5, with D possibly matching TRBD1 (5 bases). The V end lost 7 bases, the J end lost 4 bases, and 13 bases lay between the germline ends. This CDR3 contains 13 residues. Germline values: CDR1 MDHEN, CDR2 SYDVKM. CDR3 sequence: CASKGPGPETQYF. CDR3 coding DNA: TGTGCCAGCAAGGGGCCCGGCCCAGAGACCCAGTACTTC.

This clone has only a few counts. The genes are TRBV28 and TRBJ2-5; TRBD1 matches at 8 bases. The CDR3 consists of 12 residues. Germline V gene sequence: CDR1 MDHEN, CDR2 SYDVKM. V shed 5 bases, J shed 7 bases, and the junction held 3 bases outside the gene matches. For the CDR3, the DNA is TGTGCCAGCAGTCGGACAGGGAGGACCCAGTACTTC. Translation: CASSRTGRTQYF.

This clone has a handful of counts. The V call is TRBV6-8, the J call TRBJ1-6, with D possibly TRBD1 on 6 matching bases. The germline V and J ends were trimmed by 5 bases and 4 bases, with 6 bases remaining between them. CDR1 and CDR2 (germline): MNHGY, SAAAGT. The CDR3 is made up of 13 amino acids. The CDR3, as DNA: TGTGCCAGCAGTGGACAGTATAATTCACCCCTCCACTTT. It specifies CASSGQYNSPLHF.

The rearrangement uses TRBV30 and TRBJ2-2; no firm D call. V lost 2 bases to trimming and J lost 6 bases, with 4 bases between them. Germline CDR1 is GTSNPN and CDR2 is SVGIG (reference sequence). The CDR3 spans 11 residues. The DNA for the CDR3 is TGTGCCTGGAGTAGGCCCGGGGAGCTGTTTTTT. Protein product: CAWSRPGELFF.

The chain is built from TRBV28 and TRBJ2-5; D may be TRBD1 or TRBD2 (7 bases each). CDR1 and CDR2 from the germline V gene are MDHEN and SYDVKM. Trimming removed 10 bases from V and 6 bases from J, with 18 bases in between. The CDR3 is 13 residues long. CDR3 nucleotides: TGTGCCATCAAGAACAGGGGAGGGAAGACCCAGTACTTC. Residues: CAIKNRGGKTQYF.

The chain employs TRBV29-1 and TRBJ1-3; 7 nucleotides line up with TRBD1. J gave up 8 bases and V 3 bases, and 10 bases lay outside the gene matches. This CDR3 is built from 14 residues. Germline CDR1 reads SQVTM; CDR2 reads ANQGSEA. DNA of the CDR3: TGCAGCGTTGAGGTGACAGGGCGAGACTACACCATATATTTT. Its protein is CSVEVTGRDYTIYF.

By proportion, this clone is medium-sized. The chain couples TRBV7-2 to TRBJ1-2, with TRBD1 identical over 10 bases. CDR1 and CDR2 from the germline V gene are SGHTA and FQGNSA. The CDR3 consists of 17 residues. The trim removed 5 bases at V and 4 bases at J, leaving 13 bases unmatched. CDR3 protein: CASSQLGGDRGTYGYTF. The CDR3 region has the DNA TGTGCCAGCAGCCAACTTGGTGGGGACAGGGGCACCTATGGCTACACCTTC.

The gene calls are TRBV11-3 and TRBJ2-3, with D possibly matching TRBD2 (6 bases). V dropped 1 base and J dropped 0 bases, with 17 bases sitting between them. This CDR3 spans 18 amino acids. Germline V gene lookup returns CDR1 SGHNT and CDR2 YENEEA. CDR3 region: CASSLGGAGPLSTDTQYF. The DNA of the CDR3 is TGTGCCAGCAGCTTAGGAGGGGCGGGGCCTCTAAGCACAGATACGCAGTATTTT.

The chain couples TRBV19 to TRBJ2-1; 11 bases map to TRBD2. The CDR3 is 15 residues long. CDR1 is LNHDA and CDR2 is SQIVND in the germline V gene (reference sequence). Losses at the gene ends were 6 bases for V and 7 bases for J; bases not matched to a gene: 8. CDR3 protein: CASRTGLAASNEQFF. DNA of the CDR3: TGTGCCAGTAGGACGGGACTAGCGGCGAGTAATGAGCAGTTCTTC.

The rearrangement joins TRBV18 to TRBJ2-1, with 13 bases fitting TRBD2. The CDR3 loop spans 16 amino acids. The germline gives CDR1 KGHSH, CDR2 LQKENI. The trim removed 6 bases at V and 6 bases at J, leaving 8 bases unmatched. Written as DNA, the CDR3 is TGTGCCAGCTCGCCTGATACTAGCGGGGGGGCCAATGAGCAGTTCTTC. It translates to CASSPDTSGGANEQFF.

This clone was observed a handful of times. V and J are TRBV5-1 and TRBJ2-7, with 8 bases lining up with TRBD1. V lost 2 bases to trimming and J lost 4 bases; unmatched junction nucleotides: 8. The length of the CDR3 is 15 residues. Germline-derived CDR1 and CDR2 are SGHRS and YFSETQ. The DNA of the CDR3 is TGCGCCAGCAGCTTAAGCCCAGGGGGCATTTACGAGCAGTACTTC. Amino acid sequence: CASSLSPGGIYEQYF. The full variable domain, in which reference TRBV5-1 and TRBJ2-7 provide the parts outside the CDR3, is KAGVTQTPRYLIKTRGQQVTLSCSPISGHRSVSWYQQTPGQGLQFLFEYFSETQRNKGNFPGRFSGRQFSNSRSEMNVSTLELGDSALYLCASSLSPGGIYEQYFGPGTRLTVT.

The chain carries TRBV12-5 and TRBJ1-1, with D hard to call. The germline gives CDR1 LGHNT, CDR2 FRNRAP. Trimming removed 3 bases from V and 4 bases from J, with 12 bases in between. CDR3 length equals 14 residues. For the CDR3, the DNA is TGTGCTAGTGGTTTCGACCGACGGGCCACTGAAGCTTTCTTT. The encoded protein is CASGFDRRATEAFF.

This rearrangement joins TRBV6-7 to TRBJ1-1; TRBD1 matches at 10 bases. TRBV6-7 has ORF status, its function being uncertain. This CDR3 spans 15 amino acids. Germline trimming cut 6 bases from V and 3 bases from J; bases unmatched to any gene: 7. In nucleotides, the CDR3 is TGTGCCAGCAGACTACCGGGACAGGGGTACACTGAAGCTTTCTTT. It specifies CASRLPGQGYTEAFF.

This clone was found a few times. The chain is built from TRBV6-1 and TRBJ2-3; D is ambiguous. Deletions cut 1 base from V and 5 bases from J, with 10 bases between. This CDR3 region has 14 residues. Germline loops: CDR1 MNHNS, CDR2 SASEGT. This CDR3 reads CASSEVGKEDTQYF. In nucleotides, the CDR3 is TGTGCCAGCAGTGAAGTAGGGAAGGAAGATACGCAGTATTTT.

The V call is TRBV25-1, the J call TRBJ2-1; D call uncertain. This CDR3 is 13 amino acids long. Germline V gene lookup returns CDR1 MGHDK and CDR2 SYGVNS. Trimming pared 4 bases from V and 1 base from J, leaving 5 bases between. The CDR3 spells CASSGSSYNEQFF. The CDR3 nucleotides are TGTGCCAGCAGTGGCAGTTCCTACAATGAGCAGTTCTTC.